The rows below give T cell receptor beta chains drawn from one sample of a study of early T cells in non-severe SARS-CoV-2 infection. TCRdb recomputed calls from the 5' RACE reads with MiXCR, one row per CDR3 protein. The table shows tens of thousands of distinct CDR3 sequences, with approximately 12% occurring only once. Source material: whole blood. Source of these receptors: an adult who was a healthcare worker with PCR-confirmed SARS-CoV-2 infection or an uninfected control (not recorded which). The CDR3 runs from the conserved cysteine through the conserved F or W. A D gene is named only where the DNA matches it firmly. Clone sizes are given selectively: once, few, many, or a class where the clone is expanded.

>TRBV5-5|many|TRBJ2-1|-
TGTGCCACCAAACTAGCTCCCAGCTCCTACAATGAGCAGTTCTTC
CATKLAPSSYNEQFF
>TRBV12-3/TRBV12-4|few|TRBJ2-1|-
TGTGCCAGCAGTTTAGCTGTCAGGGGTACCTACAATGAGCAGTTCTTC
CASSLAVRGTYNEQFF
>TRBV15|many|TRBJ1-2|-
TGTGCCACCAGCATCAGGGTTAACTATGGCTACACCTTC
CATSIRVNYGYTF
>TRBV5-1|few|TRBJ1-5|-
TGCGCCAGCAGCCCTAGAGGGGGGTTGCAGCCCCAGCATTTT
CASSPRGGLQPQHF
>TRBV6-2/TRBV6-3|many|TRBJ2-7|-
TGTGCCAGCGTCGACTACCGCGAGCAGTACTTC
CASVDYREQYF
>TRBV18|-|TRBJ2-1|-
TGTGCCAGCTCAGTCACAGGGACGGGGAATGAGCAGTTCTTC
CASSVTGTGNEQFF
>TRBV27|-|TRBJ2-4|TRBD2
TGTGCCAGCAGTAGGGCTAGCGGCGGGGGGATGGTCAAAAACATTCAGTACTTC
CASSRASGGGMVKNIQYF
>TRBV7-9|-|TRBJ2-5|-
TGTGCCAGCAGCTTTCCAGGGACAAGCCAAGAGACCCAGTACTTC
CASSFPGTSQETQYF
>TRBV27|many|TRBJ1-1|TRBD1
TGTGCCAGCAGGACTTACAGGGGGGTGGCTGAAGCTTTCTTT
CASRTYRGVAEAFF
>TRBV7-9|-|TRBJ2-3|-
TGTGCCAGCAGCTCCACCCCTAGTGGGCAGTATTTT
CASSSTPSGQYF
>TRBV20-1|many|TRBJ2-1|TRBD2
TGCAGTGCTAGAGATAGCGGGGTTAGCTCCTACAATGAGCAGTTCTTC
CSARDSGVSSYNEQFF
>TRBV2|-|TRBJ1-6|TRBD1
TGTGCCAGCAGTCTACAGGGACAGAGTTCACCCCTCCACTTT
CASSLQGQSSPLHF
>TRBV11-2|-|TRBJ2-3|-
TGTGCCAGCAGCTTAGTACCGCGCGGAACCGGGGATACGCAGTATTTT
CASSLVPRGTGDTQYF
>TRBV6-5|-|TRBJ1-6|TRBD1
TGTGCCAGCAGAATTACAGGGGGTTCCTATAATTCACCCCTCCACTTT
CASRITGGSYNSPLHF
>TRBV7-2|-|TRBJ2-1|TRBD1
TGTGCCAATTTCCGGGCAGGGGGCAAATACAATGAGCAGTTCTTC
CANFRAGGKYNEQFF
>TRBV7-9|-|TRBJ2-6|-
TGTGCCAGCAGCTTACGCCACGGGCCTGGGGCCAACGTCCTGACTTTC
CASSLRHGPGANVLTF
>TRBV20-1|few|TRBJ1-2|TRBD1
TGCAGTGCTAGAGATGACAGCGATCAAGACAGGGATAACTATGGCTACACCTTC
CSARDDSDQDRDNYGYTF
>TRBV5-1|many|TRBJ2-2|-
TGCGCCAGCAGCTTGGGGACAGAGTCAATCGGGGAGCTGTTTTTT
CASSLGTESIGELFF
>TRBV7-9|many|TRBJ1-2|-
TGTGCCAGCAGCTTAAGCGCAGCTAACTATGGCTACACCTTC
CASSLSAANYGYTF
>TRBV11-2|many|TRBJ2-3|-
TGTGCCAGCAGCTTTAGCTTATCTGGCACAGATACGCAGTATTTT
CASSFSLSGTDTQYF
>TRBV11-2|many|TRBJ2-1|TRBD2
TGTGCCAGCAGCTTAGGCGTCGAGCGGGGCTACAATGAGCAGTTCTTC
CASSLGVERGYNEQFF
>TRBV6-5|many|TRBJ2-5|-
TGTGCCAGCTCCAAGGGTCGGGGGACCCAGTACTTC
CASSKGRGTQYF
>TRBV27|-|TRBJ1-5|-
TGTGCCAGCAGTCTCTCGTTTCAAGGCAATCAGCCCCAGCATTTT
CASSLSFQGNQPQHF
>TRBV6-2/TRBV6-3|many|TRBJ1-1|-
TGTGCCAGCACAAAGGGCCGGGGGAGGACTGAAGCTTTCTTT
CASTKGRGRTEAFF
>TRBV11-3|few|TRBJ2-5|-
TGTGCCAGCAGCTGCGAGGCCCAGTACTTC
CASSCEAQYF
>TRBV7-2|few|TRBJ2-5|-
TGTGCCAGCAGCTTTGATCCCGGGACCCAGTACTTC
CASSFDPGTQYF
>TRBV11-2|-|TRBJ2-2|TRBD1
TGTGCCAGCAGCCCGGGACAGCACACCGGGGAGCTGTTTTTT
CASSPGQHTGELFF
>TRBV27|few|TRBJ1-6|-
TGTGCCAGCAGTTACGGTACTCGCTCACCCCTCCACTTT
CASSYGTRSPLHF
>TRBV7-7|-|TRBJ2-5|TRBD2
TGTGCCAGCAGCACATCGGGACTAGCTTTAGAGACCCAGTACTTC
CASSTSGLALETQYF
>TRBV14|many|TRBJ2-1|TRBD2
TGTGCCAGCAGCCAAACTAGCGGGAGGGACAATGAGCAGTTCTTC
CASSQTSGRDNEQFF
>TRBV21-1|few|TRBJ2-3|-
TGTGCCAGCAGCAGTCATCAGCGGACAGGGAATAGAGATACGCAGTATTTT
CASSSHQRTGNRDTQYF
>TRBV2|many|TRBJ2-4|-
TGTGCCAGCAGTAATCTCGGGACTCCGCTTCGAGCCAAAAACATTCAGTACTTC
CASSNLGTPLRAKNIQYF
>TRBV12-3/TRBV12-4|many|TRBJ1-2|TRBD1
TGTGCCAGCAGTCGGACAGGGCGTCAGAACTATGGCTACACCTTC
CASSRTGRQNYGYTF
>TRBV3-1|many|TRBJ2-7|TRBD2
TGTGCCAGCAGCCCGGGACTAGCGGGAGTCTACGAGCAGTACTTC
CASSPGLAGVYEQYF
>TRBV5-1|many|TRBJ2-5|-
TGCGCCAGCAGCTTTGAGGGCTGGGGAGAGACCCAGTACTTC
CASSFEGWGETQYF
>TRBV5-4|many|TRBJ2-1|-
TGTGCCAGCAGCTTGTTAAGGGAGCAGTTCTTC
CASSLLREQFF
>TRBV29-1|few|TRBJ2-1|-
TGCAGCGTAGACCAGGACTCCTACAATGAGCAGTTCTTC
CSVDQDSYNEQFF
>TRBV29-1|many|TRBJ2-2|-
TGCAGCGTTGAAGCTCAGGGGTCGGGCACCGGGGAGCTGTTTTTT
CSVEAQGSGTGELFF
>TRBV25-1|many|TRBJ2-2|-
TGTGCCAGCAGTGAATCACAGGACACCGGGGAGCTGTTTTTT
CASSESQDTGELFF
>TRBV10-3|-|TRBJ2-3|TRBD2
TGTGCCATCGGGGGGACTAGGTTCGCAGATACGCAGTATTTT
CAIGGTRFADTQYF
>TRBV24-1|many|TRBJ2-1|TRBD1
TGTGCCACCAGTGATTCTGACAGGGGGCTTAGCTCCTACAATGAGCAGTTCTTC
CATSDSDRGLSSYNEQFF
>TRBV14|-|TRBJ2-4|TRBD1
TGTGCCAGCAGGCAAACAGGGGGCACTAAAAACATTCAGTACTTC
CASRQTGGTKNIQYF